Listed below are T cell receptor beta chains from one sample, sequenced in a study of regulatory T cells in long-lasting Graves disease. MiXCR was run by TCRdb on the multiplex PCR reads, yielding one entry per CDR3 protein. The sample consists of about 450,000 distinct CDR3 sequences, about 17% of them appearing once. These data also featured in a second study, about T cells in Graves' hyperthyroidism and ophthalmopathy.

The specimen comprised peripheral blood mononuclear cells (PBMCs), sampled at new diagnosis, from a patient treated with antithyroid drugs. The receptor set was obtained from a woman aged 25-40 years with Graves disease. The CDR3 runs from the conserved cysteine through the conserved F or W. The D gene is left open where the match is weak. Size tells how often a clone was seen (once, few, many) or the class of an expanded clone, and some rows leave it out.

d_call: TRBD1; clone_size: many; v_call: TRBV20-1; j_call: TRBJ2-7; cdr3_aa: CSATGTAKAEQYF; cdr3_nt: TGCAGTGCTACCGGGACAGCGAAGGCCGAGCAGTACTTC
d_call: NA; clone_size: NA; v_call: TRBV29-1; j_call: TRBJ1-1; cdr3_aa: CSVLRTVNTEAFF; cdr3_nt: TGCAGCGTCCTCCGTACAGTGAACACTGAAGCTTTCTTT
d_call: NA; clone_size: few; v_call: TRBV2; j_call: TRBJ1-4; cdr3_aa: CASSDSQENEKLFF; cdr3_nt: TGTGCCAGCAGTGACTCCCAGGAGAATGAAAAACTGTTTTTT
d_call: TRBD2; clone_size: many; v_call: TRBV11-2; j_call: TRBJ2-2; cdr3_aa: CASGGTSGGTNTGELFF; cdr3_nt: TGTGCCAGCGGCGGGACTAGCGGGGGGACGAACACCGGGGAGCTGTTTTTT
d_call: TRBD2; clone_size: NA; v_call: TRBV7-6; j_call: TRBJ2-7; cdr3_aa: CASSYLAASSYEQYF; cdr3_nt: TGTGCCAGCAGTTACCTAGCGGCTTCCTCCTACGAGCAGTACTTC
d_call: NA; clone_size: many; v_call: TRBV20-1; j_call: TRBJ2-7; cdr3_aa: CSARRTDTYEQYF; cdr3_nt: TGCAGTGCTCGACGGACGGACACCTACGAGCAGTACTTC
d_call: NA; clone_size: many; v_call: TRBV20-1; j_call: TRBJ2-7; cdr3_aa: CSARKTGDEQYF; cdr3_nt: TGCAGTGCTAGGAAGACAGGTGACGAGCAGTACTTC
d_call: NA; clone_size: many; v_call: TRBV30; j_call: TRBJ2-3; cdr3_aa: CAWSRASSLTDTQYF; cdr3_nt: TGTGCCTGGAGTCGTGCTAGCTCCCTTACAGATACGCAGTATTTT
d_call: NA; clone_size: NA; v_call: TRBV7-9; j_call: TRBJ2-6; cdr3_aa: CASSFGPGASSGANVLTF; cdr3_nt: TGTGCCAGCAGCTTCGGCCCAGGGGCAAGCTCTGGGGCCAACGTCCTGACTTTC
d_call: NA; clone_size: many; v_call: TRBV6-5; j_call: TRBJ2-2; cdr3_aa: CASSYSAIGTGELFF; cdr3_nt: TGTGCCAGCAGTTACTCCGCGATTGGGACCGGGGAGCTGTTTTTT
d_call: TRBD2; clone_size: NA; v_call: TRBV5-1; j_call: TRBJ2-2; cdr3_aa: CASSLVTSGSLQRSNTGELFF; cdr3_nt: TGCGCCAGCAGCTTGGTCACTAGCGGGAGTCTCCAGCGGTCCAACACCGGGGAGCTGTTTTTT
d_call: NA; clone_size: few; v_call: TRBV27; j_call: TRBJ1-6; cdr3_aa: CASTPVGSYNSPLHF; cdr3_nt: TGTGCCAGCACCCCCGTGGGGTCCTATAATTCACCCCTCCACTTT
d_call: TRBD1; clone_size: NA; v_call: TRBV14; j_call: TRBJ2-7; cdr3_aa: CASRRTGRSYEQYF; cdr3_nt: TGTGCCAGCAGAAGGACAGGGAGGAGCTACGAGCAGTACTTC
d_call: NA; clone_size: many; v_call: TRBV20-1; j_call: TRBJ2-7; cdr3_aa: CSARGTGSSYEQYF; cdr3_nt: TGCAGTGCTAGAGGAACTGGCTCCTCCTACGAGCAGTACTTC
d_call: TRBD1; clone_size: few; v_call: TRBV7-9; j_call: TRBJ2-5; cdr3_aa: CASSNTGTGLYVVETQYF; cdr3_nt: TGTGCCAGCAGCAATACCGGGACAGGGCTCTACGTGGTTGAGACCCAGTACTTC
d_call: NA; clone_size: many; v_call: TRBV28; j_call: TRBJ2-1; cdr3_aa: CASSSSWSALNNEQFF; cdr3_nt: TGTGCCAGCAGTTCGTCGTGGAGCGCCCTTAACAATGAGCAGTTCTTC
d_call: NA; clone_size: many; v_call: TRBV2; j_call: TRBJ2-3; cdr3_aa: CASTEDSSTDTQYF; cdr3_nt: TGTGCCAGCACCGAGGACAGTAGCACAGATACGCAGTATTTT
d_call: TRBD1; clone_size: many; v_call: TRBV28; j_call: TRBJ2-7; cdr3_aa: CASSRDRGLYEQYF; cdr3_nt: TGTGCCAGCAGTCGCGACAGGGGACTCTACGAGCAGTACTTC
d_call: NA; clone_size: many; v_call: TRBV28; j_call: TRBJ2-7; cdr3_aa: CASKGGLNSYEQYF; cdr3_nt: TGTGCCAGCAAAGGAGGGCTAAACTCCTACGAGCAGTACTTC
d_call: TRBD2; clone_size: many; v_call: TRBV28; j_call: TRBJ2-7; cdr3_aa: CASSQRAGAPYEQYF; cdr3_nt: TGTGCCAGCAGCCAAAGAGCGGGAGCCCCATACGAGCAGTACTTC
d_call: NA; clone_size: many; v_call: TRBV28; j_call: TRBJ1-1; cdr3_aa: CASSLRTTGAFF; cdr3_nt: TGTGCCAGCAGTTTACGGACCACGGGGGCTTTCTTT
d_call: NA; clone_size: many; v_call: TRBV20-1; j_call: TRBJ2-5; cdr3_aa: CSASTAGQETQYF; cdr3_nt: TGCAGTGCTAGTACGGCGGGCCAAGAGACCCAGTACTTC
d_call: NA; clone_size: few; v_call: TRBV28; j_call: TRBJ1-3; cdr3_aa: CASSSGTPTVTGNTIYF; cdr3_nt: TGTGCCAGCAGTTCCGGAACTCCGACAGTGACGGGAAACACCATATATTTT
d_call: NA; clone_size: NA; v_call: TRBV15; j_call: TRBJ1-2; cdr3_aa: CATSRVRADDGYGYTF; cdr3_nt: TGTGCCACCAGCAGAGTCAGGGCCGATGATGGGTATGGCTACACCTTC
d_call: TRBD1; clone_size: NA; v_call: TRBV9; j_call: TRBJ2-2; cdr3_aa: CASSGRSDRVISGELFF; cdr3_nt: TGTGCCAGCAGCGGACGGTCGGACAGGGTAATCTCCGGGGAGCTGTTTTTT
d_call: TRBD1; clone_size: many; v_call: TRBV12-3/TRBV12-4; j_call: TRBJ2-7; cdr3_aa: CASSIDRDRTYEQYF; cdr3_nt: TGTGCCAGCAGCATAGACCGGGACAGGACCTACGAGCAGTACTTC
d_call: NA; clone_size: few; v_call: TRBV5-1; j_call: TRBJ2-4; cdr3_aa: CASSGGSRENIQYF; cdr3_nt: TGCGCCAGCAGCGGCGGTAGTCGTGAAAACATTCAGTACTTC
d_call: TRBD1; clone_size: few; v_call: TRBV20-1; j_call: TRBJ1-2; cdr3_aa: CSARGLGQGLNNYGYTF; cdr3_nt: TGCAGTGCTAGGGGCCTGGGACAGGGATTGAATAACTATGGCTACACCTTC
d_call: TRBD2; clone_size: many; v_call: TRBV12-3/TRBV12-4; j_call: TRBJ2-1; cdr3_aa: CASSRGLAGYNEQFF; cdr3_nt: TGTGCCAGCAGCCGGGGACTAGCGGGATACAATGAGCAGTTCTTC
d_call: TRBD1; clone_size: NA; v_call: TRBV10-3; j_call: TRBJ1-1; cdr3_aa: CAISETGTGNTEAFF; cdr3_nt: TGTGCCATCAGTGAGACGGGGACAGGGAACACTGAAGCTTTCTTT
d_call: NA; clone_size: NA; v_call: TRBV20-1; j_call: TRBJ2-2; cdr3_aa: CSAWDPRNTGELFF; cdr3_nt: TGCAGTGCCTGGGACCCCCGGAACACCGGGGAGCTGTTTTTT
d_call: TRBD2; clone_size: NA; v_call: TRBV11-2; j_call: TRBJ2-1; cdr3_aa: CASSLGLAGGGSYNEQFF; cdr3_nt: TGTGCCAGCAGCTTAGGCCTAGCGGGGGGGGGCTCCTACAATGAGCAGTTCTTC
d_call: NA; clone_size: many; v_call: TRBV11-2; j_call: TRBJ1-5; cdr3_aa: CASSLASHSNQPQHF; cdr3_nt: TGTGCCAGCAGCTTAGCCAGCCATAGCAATCAGCCCCAGCATTTT
d_call: TRBD2; clone_size: NA; v_call: TRBV7-2; j_call: TRBJ2-3; cdr3_aa: CASRGGRLAGGDTQYF; cdr3_nt: TGTGCCAGCCGAGGGGGCCGGCTAGCGGGAGGGGATACGCAGTATTTT
d_call: TRBD1; clone_size: NA; v_call: TRBV4-2; j_call: TRBJ2-1; cdr3_aa: CASSQNFGTGHNNEQFF; cdr3_nt: TGTGCCAGCAGCCAAAACTTCGGGACAGGCCACAACAATGAGCAGTTCTTC
d_call: NA; clone_size: NA; v_call: TRBV20-1; j_call: TRBJ1-1; cdr3_aa: CSARDGSRGVPAFF; cdr3_nt: TGCAGTGCTAGAGATGGGTCAAGGGGAGTTCCGGCTTTCTTT
d_call: TRBD2; clone_size: few; v_call: TRBV6-2/TRBV6-3; j_call: TRBJ2-7; cdr3_aa: CTSSPGLVYEQYF; cdr3_nt: TGTACCAGCAGTCCCGGACTAGTCTACGAGCAGTACTTC
d_call: TRBD1; clone_size: many; v_call: TRBV6-1; j_call: TRBJ2-1; cdr3_aa: CASSPQGQVFNEQFF; cdr3_nt: TGTGCCAGCAGCCCCCAGGGACAGGTGTTTAATGAGCAGTTCTTC
d_call: NA; clone_size: many; v_call: TRBV13; j_call: TRBJ2-2; cdr3_aa: CASSLSTTRSSGELFF; cdr3_nt: TGTGCCAGCAGCCTTTCGACTACACGGTCGTCCGGGGAGCTGTTTTTT
d_call: NA; clone_size: many; v_call: TRBV3-1; j_call: TRBJ1-4; cdr3_aa: CASSQDSAYPNEKLFF; cdr3_nt: TGTGCCAGCAGCCAAGACAGCGCCTATCCAAATGAAAAACTGTTTTTT
d_call: NA; clone_size: many; v_call: TRBV30; j_call: TRBJ2-1; cdr3_aa: CAWRDDIREYNEQFF; cdr3_nt: TGTGCCTGGAGAGATGACATTCGGGAGTACAATGAGCAGTTCTTC
d_call: NA; clone_size: NA; v_call: TRBV5-1; j_call: TRBJ2-5; cdr3_aa: CASSRNLQETQYF; cdr3_nt: TGCGCCAGCAGCCGCAACCTCCAAGAGACCCAGTACTTC
d_call: NA; clone_size: many; v_call: TRBV18; j_call: TRBJ2-7; cdr3_aa: CASSPGEGSYEQYF; cdr3_nt: TGTGCCAGCTCACCAGGCGAGGGTTCCTACGAGCAGTACTTC
d_call: NA; clone_size: NA; v_call: TRBV6-5; j_call: TRBJ1-2; cdr3_aa: CASSYGTGAEGYTF; cdr3_nt: TGTGCCAGCAGTTACGGCACCGGGGCGGAGGGCTACACCTTC
d_call: TRBD2; clone_size: few; v_call: TRBV24-1; j_call: TRBJ2-1; cdr3_aa: CATSETSGITYERRDEQFF; cdr3_nt: TGTGCCACCAGTGAGACTAGCGGGATAACGTATGAGAGGCGAGATGAGCAGTTCTTC
d_call: TRBD1; clone_size: NA; v_call: TRBV19; j_call: TRBJ2-7; cdr3_aa: CASSGRQGAYEQYF; cdr3_nt: TGTGCCAGTAGTGGCAGACAGGGAGCCTACGAGCAGTACTTC
d_call: NA; clone_size: many; v_call: TRBV30; j_call: TRBJ2-7; cdr3_aa: CAWSLKYEQYF; cdr3_nt: TGTGCCTGGAGTTTAAAATACGAGCAGTACTTC
d_call: NA; clone_size: many; v_call: TRBV5-1; j_call: TRBJ2-2; cdr3_aa: CASRKAILQTNTGELFF; cdr3_nt: TGCGCCAGCAGAAAGGCTATCTTGCAGACGAACACCGGGGAGCTGTTTTTT
d_call: TRBD2; clone_size: NA; v_call: TRBV20-1; j_call: TRBJ2-3; cdr3_aa: CSARAGLAGPSDTQYF; cdr3_nt: TGCAGTGCTAGAGCAGGACTAGCGGGGCCCTCAGATACGCAGTATTTT
d_call: TRBD1; clone_size: many; v_call: TRBV20-1; j_call: TRBJ2-1; cdr3_aa: CSATGQGSSYNEQFF; cdr3_nt: TGCAGTGCTACTGGACAGGGGAGCTCCTACAATGAGCAGTTCTTC
d_call: TRBD1; clone_size: many; v_call: TRBV5-1; j_call: TRBJ1-1; cdr3_aa: CASSSSRGLSEAFF; cdr3_nt: TGCGCCAGCAGCTCATCAAGGGGGCTAAGTGAAGCTTTCTTT
d_call: TRBD2; clone_size: few; v_call: TRBV7-2; j_call: TRBJ2-7; cdr3_aa: CASSLTASGSWEQYF; cdr3_nt: TGTGCCAGCAGCTTAACCGCTAGCGGCTCCTGGGAGCAGTACTTC
d_call: NA; clone_size: few; v_call: TRBV28; j_call: TRBJ1-3; cdr3_aa: CASRPGPWLSGNTIYF; cdr3_nt: TGTGCCAGCAGGCCGGGACCTTGGCTTTCGGGAAACACCATATATTTT
d_call: NA; clone_size: many; v_call: TRBV11-2; j_call: TRBJ1-2; cdr3_aa: CASSDGGGLANYGYTF; cdr3_nt: TGTGCCAGCAGCGACGGGGGGGGTTTAGCTAACTATGGCTACACCTTC
d_call: NA; clone_size: few; v_call: TRBV6-1; j_call: TRBJ1-2; cdr3_aa: CAGLDVYGYTF; cdr3_nt: TGTGCCGGCCTGGACGTTTATGGCTACACCTTC